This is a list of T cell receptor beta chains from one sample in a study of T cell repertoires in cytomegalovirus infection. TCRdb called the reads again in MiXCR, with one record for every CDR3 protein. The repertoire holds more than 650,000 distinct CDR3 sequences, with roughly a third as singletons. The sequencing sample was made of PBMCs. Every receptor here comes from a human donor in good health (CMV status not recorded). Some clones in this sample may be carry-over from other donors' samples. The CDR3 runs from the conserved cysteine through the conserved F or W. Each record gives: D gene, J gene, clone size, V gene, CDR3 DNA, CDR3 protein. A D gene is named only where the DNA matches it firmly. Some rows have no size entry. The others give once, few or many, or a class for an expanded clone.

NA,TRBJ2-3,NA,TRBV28,TGTGCCAGCAACATGGCCCTGAGCACAGATACGCAGTATTTT,CASNMALSTDTQYF
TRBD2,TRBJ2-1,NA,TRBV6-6,TGTGCCAGCAGTCTCGGGACTAGCGGGGTTGACTACAATGAGCAGTTCTTC,CASSLGTSGVDYNEQFF
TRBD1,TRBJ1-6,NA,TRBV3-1,TGTGCCAGCAGCCAAGATCGGGCAGGGGGTAATATCAAGGTTATGGGTTCACCCCTCCACTTT,CASSQDRAGGNIKVMGSPLHF
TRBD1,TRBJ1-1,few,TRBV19,TGTGCCAGTACGATCGGGACAGCCCTGAACACTGAAGCTTTCTTT,CASTIGTALNTEAFF
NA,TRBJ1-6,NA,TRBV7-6,TGTGCCAGCAGCTTGATGAGGGGCAGCTCCTATAATTCACCCCTCCACTTT,CASSLMRGSSYNSPLHF
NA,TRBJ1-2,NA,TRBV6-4,TGTGCCAGCCGGCCGGGGGTTAACTATGGCTACACCTTC,CASRPGVNYGYTF
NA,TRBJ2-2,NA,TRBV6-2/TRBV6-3,TGTGCCAGCAGTTACAGACGTGTGGGACAAACGAACACCGGGGAGCTGTTTTTT,CASSYRRVGQTNTGELFF
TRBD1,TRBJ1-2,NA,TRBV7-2,TGTGCCAGCATCACCACAACAGGGGGCCCGAGCGGCTACACCTTC,CASITTTGGPSGYTF
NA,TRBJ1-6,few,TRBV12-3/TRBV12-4,TGTGCCAGCAGCCAGATCTGGGGGGGGAATTCTAATTCACCCCTCCACTTT,CASSQIWGGNSNSPLHF
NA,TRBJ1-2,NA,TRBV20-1,TGCAGTGCTCCAAACGGGTGGAATAACTATGGCTACACCTTC,CSAPNGWNNYGYTF
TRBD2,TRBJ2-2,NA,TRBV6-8,TGTGCCAGCAAGGGAGGGGTAAACACCGGGGAGCTGTTTTTT,CASKGGVNTGELFF
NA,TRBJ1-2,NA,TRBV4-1,TGCGCCAGCAGCCAAGTTACGGGGGCAAGCGGCTACACCTTC,CASSQVTGASGYTF
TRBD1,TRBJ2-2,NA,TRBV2,TGTGCCAGCAGTCGGGACAGGGGGCGCTACGGGGAGCTGTTTTTT,CASSRDRGRYGELFF
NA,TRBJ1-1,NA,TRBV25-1,TGTGCCAGCAAGTACGGGAACACTGGAGCTTTCTTT,CASKYGNTGAFF
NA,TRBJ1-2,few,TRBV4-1,TGCGCCAGCAGCCCCCGGTCCGATTGGGGTAGAACCTATGGCTACACCTTC,CASSPRSDWGRTYGYTF
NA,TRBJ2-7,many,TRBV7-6,TGTGCCAGCAGCTTAGTAATAGGGCTAACCTACGAGCAGTACTTC,CASSLVIGLTYEQYF
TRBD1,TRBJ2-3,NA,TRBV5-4,TGTGCCAGCAGCTCGCAACAGGGGGCGCGCTCAGATACGCAGTATTTT,CASSSQQGARSDTQYF
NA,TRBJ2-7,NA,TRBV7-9,TGTGCCAGCAGCAGGGTCCCCTACGAGCAGTACTTC,CASSRVPYEQYF
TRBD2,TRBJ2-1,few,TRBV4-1,TGTGCCAGCAGCCAAGATCATAGGACTAGCAGCAAGTTCTTC,CASSQDHRTSSKFF
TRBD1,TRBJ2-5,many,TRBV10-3,TGTGCCATCAGTGACCTCTCGGGACAGGGTAGTGGGGAGACCCAGTACTTC,CAISDLSGQGSGETQYF
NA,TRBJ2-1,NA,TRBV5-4,TGTGCCAGCAGCTTGGGTTCCTTGGACTGGCTCAGCTCCTACAATGAGCAGTTCTTC,CASSLGSLDWLSSYNEQFF
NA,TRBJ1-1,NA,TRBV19,TGTGCCAGCCTCAACTGGGGGGGGACCTCGAACACTGAAGCTTTCTTT,CASLNWGGTSNTEAFF
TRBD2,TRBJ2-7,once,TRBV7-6,TGTGCCAGCAGCAAGACTAGCGGGGTATTCAGCTACGAGCAGTACTTC,CASSKTSGVFSYEQYF
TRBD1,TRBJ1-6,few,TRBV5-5,TGTGCCAGCAGCTTTCAGGGGGTTAATTCACCCCTCCACTTT,CASSFQGVNSPLHF
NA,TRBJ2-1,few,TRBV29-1,TGCAGCGTTGACAGCGCCCCATACAATGAGCAGTTCTTC,CSVDSAPYNEQFF
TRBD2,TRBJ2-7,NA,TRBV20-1,TGCAGTGGAGGACTAGCCGGAGGATACGAGCAGTACTTC,CSGGLAGGYEQYF
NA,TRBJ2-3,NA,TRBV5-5,TGTGCCAGCAGCTCCCTCGGGGCTGATACGCAGTATTTT,CASSSLGADTQYF
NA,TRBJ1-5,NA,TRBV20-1,TGCAGTGCTAGTTATCTCCCCGGGCAGCCCCAGCATTTT,CSASYLPGQPQHF
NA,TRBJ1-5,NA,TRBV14,TGTGCCAGCAGCCAAGATCGGAGTCAGCCCCAGCATTTT,CASSQDRSQPQHF
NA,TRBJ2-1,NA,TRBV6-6,TGTGCCAGCAGCCCGAAGCAACTAGGGGTTCCACCTACAAACAATGAGCAGTTCTTC,CASSPKQLGVPPTNNEQFF
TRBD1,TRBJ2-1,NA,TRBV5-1,TGCGCCAGCAGCTCGGCCCAGGGGGCCTCCTACAATGAGCAGTTCTTC,CASSSAQGASYNEQFF
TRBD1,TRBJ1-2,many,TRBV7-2,TGTGCCAGCAGCGACAGGGGATTTAACTATGGCTACACCTTC,CASSDRGFNYGYTF
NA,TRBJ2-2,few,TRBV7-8,TGTGCCAGCAGCTTAGTGGAGGGGGCCGGGACTACGCTGAACACCGGGGAGCTGTTTTTT,CASSLVEGAGTTLNTGELFF
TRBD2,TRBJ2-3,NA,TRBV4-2,TGTGCCAGCAGCCCTATAGCGGGATCCGCAGATACGCAGTATTTT,CASSPIAGSADTQYF
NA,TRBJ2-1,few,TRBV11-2,TGTGCCAGCAGCGCTAGCGTGACTGAGCAGTTCTTC,CASSASVTEQFF
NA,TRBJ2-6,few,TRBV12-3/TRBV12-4,TGTGCCAGCAGTTTTGGCCGACCCCTTGGGGCCAACGTCCTGACTTTC,CASSFGRPLGANVLTF
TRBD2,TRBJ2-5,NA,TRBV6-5,TGTGCCAGCAGTTACCAGGGACTAGCGGGAGATTCTTTTGCTAGGACCCAGTACTTC,CASSYQGLAGDSFARTQYF
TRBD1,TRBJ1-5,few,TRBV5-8,TGTGCCAGCAGCTCGTGGGACAGCAGTCAGCCCCAGCATTTT,CASSSWDSSQPQHF